A single sample is the source of the 7 T cell receptor beta chains below, sequenced in a study of T-cell reconstitution after alpha-beta-depleted transplantation in children. Researchers prepared the TCRbeta library using unique molecular identifiers, the study reports. TCRdb independently ran MiXCR on the PCR reads; one entry per CDR3 protein. Here the sample spans a few hundred thousand distinct CDR3 sequences, approximately 20% being singletons. Specimen: PBMCs from the stem cell graft donor, collected from the stem cell graft. Receptors originate from a human donor who donated a stem cell graft to a child with acute myeloid leukemia.

This clonotype appeared once. The chain combines TRBV25-1 with TRBJ2-7; TRBD1 agrees at 9 bases. Germline V gives CDR1 MGHDK, CDR2 SYGVNS. V shed 3 bases and J 4 bases; nucleotides not matched to a gene: 4. The CDR3 loop spans 14 amino acids. CDR3 sequence (DNA): TGTGCCAGCAGTGAGGGGACAGGGCTATACGAGCAGTACTTC. Residues: CASSEGTGLYEQYF.

This chain connects TRBV12-3 or TRBV12-4 to TRBJ1-3; TRBD1 aligns across 9 bases. CDR3 size: 16 residues. The V segment lost 5 bases and the J segment 0 bases; nucleotides outside the gene matches: 5. CDR3: CASSAQGAISGNTIYF. The DNA of the CDR3 is TGTGCCAGCAGTGCACAGGGGGCGATCTCTGGAAACACCATATATTTT.

This clonotype showed up just a few times. This chain links TRBV12-3 or TRBV12-4 with TRBJ2-7; 8 positions match TRBD2. This CDR3 has 18 residues. The trim removed 2 bases at V and 4 bases at J, leaving 16 bases unmatched. The CDR3 DNA sequence: TGTGCCAGCAGTTTAAGGCTGATTGGGGGTAGCGGGAAATACGAGCAGTACTTC. As protein: CASSLRLIGGSGKYEQYF.

This clonotype appeared a few times. The rearrangement uses TRBV12-3 or TRBV12-4 and TRBJ2-2; D not resolved. The CDR3 spans 14 residues. V dropped 6 bases and J dropped 1 base, with 9 bases sitting between them. In DNA, the CDR3 is TGTGCCAGCAGACGTCGACAGAACACCGGGGAGCTGTTTTTT. It encodes CASRRRQNTGELFF.

This clonotype appeared many times. The CDR3 protein is CSVGLSDRGPYEQYF. The DNA for the CDR3 is TGCAGCGTTGGTCTGTCGGACAGGGGGCCCTACGAGCAGTACTTC. This chain links TRBV29-1 with TRBJ2-7, with 11 nucleotides matching TRBD1. CDR1 SQVTM and CDR2 ANQGSEA come from the germline V gene. Losses at the gene ends were 4 bases for V and 2 bases for J; bases not matched to a gene: 7. The CDR3 sequence is 15 residues long.

There are many counts of this clonotype. V gene TRBV20-1 combines with J gene TRBJ1-1; 7 bases match TRBD1. Trimming took 2 bases from V and 1 from J; bases not matched to a gene: 1. This CDR3 region has 13 residues. Germline V gene data show CDR1 as DFQATT and CDR2 as SNEGSKA (reference sequence). In nucleotides, the CDR3 is TGCAGTGCTAGACCAGGGGGGAACACTGAAGCTTTCTTT. This translates into CSARPGGNTEAFF.

The rearrangement uses TRBV21-1 and TRBJ1-1. TRBV21-1 is annotated as a pseudogene. The length of the CDR3 is 13 residues. CDR3 loop: CASRPAKHTEAFF. CDR3 in DNA: TGTGCCAGCAGACCGGCCAAGCACACTGAAGCTTTCTTT.